This TCR beta chain is drawn from a study of blood T cell repertoires in COVID-19. Study background: Samples representing acute and convalescent COVID-19 were sourced from the United States, Italy and Spain. T cells, B-cell-depleted T cells, or PBMCs provided the cDNA or gDNA that served as material.

As processed by the authors: Researchers report that nucleated cell counts were estimated from reference gene primer amplification. The assay was immunoSEQ multiplex PCR, and TCRdb's table has in-frame clones only and misses some. V, J and clone size reflect that table, while D and trimming were determined from the DNA. The profile covers roughly 100,000 clones, with about four fifths appearing a single time and 3% to 4% taken by the ten largest. This CDR3 region has 14 residues. Germline CDR1 is SGHTA and CDR2 is FQGNSA. The trim removed 5 bases at V and 2 bases at J, leaving 4 bases unmatched. What was sequenced was peripheral blood. The origin of this receptor is a woman older than 75 with active or convalescent COVID-19. This sequence joins TRBV7-2 and TRBJ2-7; TRBD1 matches 9 bases. CDR3 sequence reads: CASSRGTGPYEQYF. CDR3 DNA sequence: TGTGCCAGCAGCCGGGGGACAGGGCCCTACGAGCAGTACTTC.